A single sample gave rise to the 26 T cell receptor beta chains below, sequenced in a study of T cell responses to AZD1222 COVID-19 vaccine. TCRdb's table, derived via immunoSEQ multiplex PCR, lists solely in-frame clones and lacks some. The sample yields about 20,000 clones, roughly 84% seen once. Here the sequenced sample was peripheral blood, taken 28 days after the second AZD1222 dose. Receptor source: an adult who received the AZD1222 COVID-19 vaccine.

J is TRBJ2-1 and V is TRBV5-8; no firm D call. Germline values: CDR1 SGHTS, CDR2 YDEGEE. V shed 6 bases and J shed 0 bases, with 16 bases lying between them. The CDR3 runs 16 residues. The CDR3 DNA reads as TGTGCCAGCAACCCCGGGTTGAGCCCCTCCTACAATGAGCAGTTCTTC. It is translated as CASNPGLSPSYNEQFF.

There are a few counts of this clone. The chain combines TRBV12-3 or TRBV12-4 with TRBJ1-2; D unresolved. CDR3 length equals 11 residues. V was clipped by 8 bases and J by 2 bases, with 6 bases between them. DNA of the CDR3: TGTGCCAGCCTTGCCAACTATGGCTACACCTTC. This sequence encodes CASLANYGYTF.

CDR3 coding DNA: TGCGCCAGCAGTGTAAACGTCGGAGACTACGAGCAGTACTTC. Translation gives CASSVNVGDYEQYF. The chain has TRBV10-1 and TRBJ2-7; D unresolved. Trimming took 4 bases from V and 3 from J, leaving 13 bases between them. Per the germline V gene, CDR1 is WNHNN and CDR2 is SYGVQD (reference sequence). The CDR3 runs 14 residues.

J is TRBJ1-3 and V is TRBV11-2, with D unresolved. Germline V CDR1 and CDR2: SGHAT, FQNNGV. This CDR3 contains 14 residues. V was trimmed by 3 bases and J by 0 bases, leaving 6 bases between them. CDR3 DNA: TGTGCCAGCAGCTTTGGGAGCTCTGGAAACACCATATATTTT. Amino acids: CASSFGSSGNTIYF.

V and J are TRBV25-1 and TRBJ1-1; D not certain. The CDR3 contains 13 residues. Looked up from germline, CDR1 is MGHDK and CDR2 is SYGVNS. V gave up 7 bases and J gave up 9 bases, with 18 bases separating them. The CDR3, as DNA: TGTGCCAGCAACGGGTTTGGAAGATTCAAAGCTTTCTTT. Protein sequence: CASNGFGRFKAFF.

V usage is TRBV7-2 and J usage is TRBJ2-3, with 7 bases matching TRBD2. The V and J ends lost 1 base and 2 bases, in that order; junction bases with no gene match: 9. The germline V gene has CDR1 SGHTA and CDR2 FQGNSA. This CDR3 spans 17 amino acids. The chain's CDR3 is CASSLENAGLSTDTQYF. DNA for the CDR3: TGTGCCAGCAGCTTAGAAAACGCGGGACTATCCACAGATACGCAGTATTTT.

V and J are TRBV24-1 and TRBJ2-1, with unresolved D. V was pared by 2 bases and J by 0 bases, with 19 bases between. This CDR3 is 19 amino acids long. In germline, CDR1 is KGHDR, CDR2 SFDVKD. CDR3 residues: CATSDSSGIPIVSYNEQFF. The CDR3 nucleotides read TGTGCCACCAGTGATTCATCGGGTATCCCCATAGTCTCCTACAATGAGCAGTTCTTC.

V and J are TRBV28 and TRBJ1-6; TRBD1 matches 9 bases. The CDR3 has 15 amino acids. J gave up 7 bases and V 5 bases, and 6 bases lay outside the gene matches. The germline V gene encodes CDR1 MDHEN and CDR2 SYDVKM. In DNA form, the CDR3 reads TGTGCCAGCAGTCCGTCCGGGACAGGGAATTCACCCCTCCACTTT. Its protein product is CASSPSGTGNSPLHF.

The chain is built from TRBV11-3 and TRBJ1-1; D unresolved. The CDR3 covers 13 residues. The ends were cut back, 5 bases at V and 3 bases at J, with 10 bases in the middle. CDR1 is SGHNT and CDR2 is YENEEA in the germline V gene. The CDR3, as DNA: TGTGCCAGCAGCATAAACCGGGACACTGAAGCTTTCTTT. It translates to CASSINRDTEAFF.

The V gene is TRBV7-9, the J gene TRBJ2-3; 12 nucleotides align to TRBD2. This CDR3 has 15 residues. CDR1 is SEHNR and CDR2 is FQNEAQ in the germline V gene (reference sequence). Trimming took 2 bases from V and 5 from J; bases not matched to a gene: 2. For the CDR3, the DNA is TGTGCCAGCAGCTTACTAGCGGGAGGGGGAGATACGCAGTATTTT. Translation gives CASSLLAGGGDTQYF.

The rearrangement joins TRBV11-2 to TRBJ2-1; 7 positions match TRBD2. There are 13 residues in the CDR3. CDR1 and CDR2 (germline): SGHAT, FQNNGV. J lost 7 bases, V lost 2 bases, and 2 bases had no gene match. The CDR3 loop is CASSLREVNEQFF. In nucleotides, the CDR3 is TGTGCCAGCAGCTTACGGGAGGTAAATGAGCAGTTCTTC.

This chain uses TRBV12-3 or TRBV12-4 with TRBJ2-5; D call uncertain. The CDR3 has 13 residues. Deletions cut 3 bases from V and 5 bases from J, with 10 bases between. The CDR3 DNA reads TGTGCCAGCAGTTTGCAAGCGTCGGAGACCCAGTACTTC. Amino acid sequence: CASSLQASETQYF.

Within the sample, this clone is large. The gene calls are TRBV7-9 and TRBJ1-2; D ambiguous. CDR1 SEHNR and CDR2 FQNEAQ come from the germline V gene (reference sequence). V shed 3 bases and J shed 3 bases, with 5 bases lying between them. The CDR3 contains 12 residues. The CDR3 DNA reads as TGTGCCAGCAGCTTTTCAGACTATGGCTACACCTTC. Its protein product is CASSFSDYGYTF.

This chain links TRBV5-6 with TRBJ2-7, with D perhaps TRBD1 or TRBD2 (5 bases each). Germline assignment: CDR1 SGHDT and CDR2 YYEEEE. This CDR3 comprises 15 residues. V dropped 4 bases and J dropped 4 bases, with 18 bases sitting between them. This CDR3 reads CASSPTGTPGYEQYF. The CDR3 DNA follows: TGTGCCAGCAGCCCCACCGGGACCCCAGGGTACGAGCAGTACTTC.

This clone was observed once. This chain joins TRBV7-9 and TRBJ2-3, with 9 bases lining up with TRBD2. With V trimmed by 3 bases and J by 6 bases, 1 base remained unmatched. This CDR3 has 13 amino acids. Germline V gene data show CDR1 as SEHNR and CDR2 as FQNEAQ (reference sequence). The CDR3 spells CASSFGLADTQYF. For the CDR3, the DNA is TGTGCCAGCAGCTTTGGACTAGCGGATACGCAGTATTTT.

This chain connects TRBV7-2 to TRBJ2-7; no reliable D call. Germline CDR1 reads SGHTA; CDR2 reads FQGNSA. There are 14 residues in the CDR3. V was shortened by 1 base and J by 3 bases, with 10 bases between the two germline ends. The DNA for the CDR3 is TGTGCCAGCAGCTTAGGAGTGTCGAACTACGAGCAGTACTTC. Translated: CASSLGVSNYEQYF. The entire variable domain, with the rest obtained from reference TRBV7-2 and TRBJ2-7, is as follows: GAGVSQSPSNKVTEKGKDVELRCDPISGHTALYWYRQSLGQGLEFLIYFQGNSAPDKSGLPSDRFSAERTGGSVSTLTIQRTQQEDSAVYLCASSLGVSNYEQYFGPGTRLTVT.

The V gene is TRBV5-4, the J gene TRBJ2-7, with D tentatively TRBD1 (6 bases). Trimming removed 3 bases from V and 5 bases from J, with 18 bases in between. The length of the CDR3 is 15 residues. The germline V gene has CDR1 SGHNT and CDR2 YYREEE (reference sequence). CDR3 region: CASSSAGTYSHEQYF. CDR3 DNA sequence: TGTGCCAGCAGCTCGGCCGGGACATACTCTCACGAGCAGTACTTC. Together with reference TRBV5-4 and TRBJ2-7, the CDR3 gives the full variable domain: ETGVTQSPTHLIKTRGQQVTLRCSSQSGHNTVSWYQQALGQGPQFIFQYYREEENGRGNFPPRFSGLQFPNYSSELNVNALELDDSALYLCASSSAGTYSHEQYFGPGTRLTVT.

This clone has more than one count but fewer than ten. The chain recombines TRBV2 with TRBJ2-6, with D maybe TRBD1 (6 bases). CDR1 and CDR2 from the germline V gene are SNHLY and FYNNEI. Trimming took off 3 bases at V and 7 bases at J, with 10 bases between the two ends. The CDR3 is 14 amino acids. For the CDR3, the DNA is TGTGCCAGCAGTGAGGGACAAGATGCCAACGTCCTGACTTTC. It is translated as CASSEGQDANVLTF.

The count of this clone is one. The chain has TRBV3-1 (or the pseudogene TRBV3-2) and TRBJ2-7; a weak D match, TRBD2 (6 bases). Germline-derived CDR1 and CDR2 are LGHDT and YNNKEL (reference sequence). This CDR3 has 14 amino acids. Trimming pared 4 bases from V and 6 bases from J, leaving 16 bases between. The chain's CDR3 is CASSLLTRFGEQYF. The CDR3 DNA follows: TGTGCCAGCAGCCTCCTGACTAGATTCGGCGAGCAGTACTTC.

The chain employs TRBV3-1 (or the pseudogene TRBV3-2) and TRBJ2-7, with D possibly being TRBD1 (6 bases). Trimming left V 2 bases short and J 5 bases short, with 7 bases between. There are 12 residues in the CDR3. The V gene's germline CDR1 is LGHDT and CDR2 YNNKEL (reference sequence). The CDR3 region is CASSQRGNEQYF. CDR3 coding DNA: TGTGCCAGCAGCCAAAGGGGGAACGAGCAGTACTTC.

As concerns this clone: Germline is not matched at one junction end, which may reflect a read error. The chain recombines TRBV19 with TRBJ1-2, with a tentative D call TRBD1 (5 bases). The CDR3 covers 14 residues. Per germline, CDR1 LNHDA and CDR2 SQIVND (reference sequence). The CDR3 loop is CTSRKPGTEYGYTF. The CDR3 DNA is TGTACCAGTAGAAAACCCGGGACGGAATATGGCTACACCTTC.

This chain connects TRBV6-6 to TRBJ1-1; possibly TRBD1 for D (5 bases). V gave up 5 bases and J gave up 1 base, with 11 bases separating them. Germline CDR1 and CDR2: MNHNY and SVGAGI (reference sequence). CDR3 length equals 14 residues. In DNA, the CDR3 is TGTGCCAGCAGTCATGGGGGGTCGAACACTGAAGCTTTCTTT. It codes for CASSHGGSNTEAFF.

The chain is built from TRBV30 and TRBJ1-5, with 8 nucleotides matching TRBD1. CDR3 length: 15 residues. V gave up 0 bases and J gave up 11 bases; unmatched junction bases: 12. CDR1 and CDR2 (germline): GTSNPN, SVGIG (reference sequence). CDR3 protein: CAWSVQGTGTAAQHF. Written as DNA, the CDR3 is TGTGCCTGGAGTGTACAAGGGACAGGCACAGCGGCCCAGCATTTT.

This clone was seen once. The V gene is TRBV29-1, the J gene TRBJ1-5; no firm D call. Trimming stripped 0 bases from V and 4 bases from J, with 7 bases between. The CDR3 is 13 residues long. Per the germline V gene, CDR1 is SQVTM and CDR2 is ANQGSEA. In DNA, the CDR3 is TGCAGCGTTGAAGAGGGATTGAATCAGCCCCAGCATTTT. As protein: CSVEEGLNQPQHF. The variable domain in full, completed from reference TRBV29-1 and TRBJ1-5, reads SAVISQKPSRDICQRGTSLTIQCQVDSQVTMMFWYRQQPGQSLTLIATANQGSEATYESGFVIDKFPISRPNLTFSTLTVSNMSPEDSSIYLCSVEEGLNQPQHFGDGTRLSIL.

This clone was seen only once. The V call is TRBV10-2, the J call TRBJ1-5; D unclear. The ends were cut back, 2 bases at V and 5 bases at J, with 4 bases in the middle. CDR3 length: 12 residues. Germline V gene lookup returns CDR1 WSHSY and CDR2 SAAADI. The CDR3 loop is CASSEGDQPQHF. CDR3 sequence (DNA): TGCGCCAGCAGTGAGGGGGATCAGCCCCAGCATTTT.

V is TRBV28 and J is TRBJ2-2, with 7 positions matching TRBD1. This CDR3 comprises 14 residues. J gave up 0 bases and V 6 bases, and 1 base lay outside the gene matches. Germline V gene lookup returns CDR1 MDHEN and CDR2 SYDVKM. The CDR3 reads CASRTGSNTGELFF. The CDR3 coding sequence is TGTGCCAGCAGGACAGGGTCGAACACCGGGGAGCTGTTTTTT.